The clone carrying this T cell receptor beta chain has only a few counts. Its antigen is currently unknown. The source of the sample is a study of T-cell reconstitution after alpha-beta-depleted transplantation in children. Findings and caveats of the study: Surviving recipient T cells and thymic progenitors underlay high day-60 TCRbeta diversity in some patients. After transplant, at about two months, alpha-beta T cells were reportedly derived from several hundred expanded graft clones. Newly produced T cells mostly accounted for T-cell counts and diversity one year post-transplant.

Unique molecular identifiers were used to barcode this TCRbeta library. TCRdb analysed the PCR reads with MiXCR anew, one entry per CDR3 protein. This table holds approximately 650,000 distinct CDR3 sequences, around 14% found once. The clonotype comes from a girl aged 2 to 10 with congenital amegakaryocytic thrombocytopenia, due to receive a stem cell transplant. Specimen: PBMCs, collected before TCRalphabeta/CD19-depleted stem cell transplant.

DNA of the CDR3: TGTGCCAGCAAAATGGGGTCGGATCAGCCCCAGCATTTT. This translates into CASKMGSDQPQHF. This sequence joins TRBV12-3 or TRBV12-4 and TRBJ1-5, with D unclear. The CDR3 sequence is 13 residues long. V gave up 7 bases and J gave up 5 bases, with 12 bases separating them.